This T cell receptor (beta chain) was identified in a study of control samples from healthy donors and cancer patients. This table comes from immunoSEQ multiplex PCR, and its TCRdb copy is limited to in-frame clones, with some not included. The sample lists 170,000 or so clones, 94% occurring once. V was shortened by 1 base and J by 0 bases, with 16 bases between the two germline ends. The CDR3 length is 18 residues. Germline V CDR1 and CDR2: MDHEN, SYDVKM. The clonotype originates from a woman aged 18-30 years in good health. This chain links TRBV28 with TRBJ2-4; D is unresolved. Sequenced input: blood. The CDR3 protein is CASSLLDPGNLAKNIQYF. For the CDR3, the DNA is TGTGCCAGCAGTTTATTAGACCCCGGCAACTTAGCCAAAAACATTCAGTACTTC.